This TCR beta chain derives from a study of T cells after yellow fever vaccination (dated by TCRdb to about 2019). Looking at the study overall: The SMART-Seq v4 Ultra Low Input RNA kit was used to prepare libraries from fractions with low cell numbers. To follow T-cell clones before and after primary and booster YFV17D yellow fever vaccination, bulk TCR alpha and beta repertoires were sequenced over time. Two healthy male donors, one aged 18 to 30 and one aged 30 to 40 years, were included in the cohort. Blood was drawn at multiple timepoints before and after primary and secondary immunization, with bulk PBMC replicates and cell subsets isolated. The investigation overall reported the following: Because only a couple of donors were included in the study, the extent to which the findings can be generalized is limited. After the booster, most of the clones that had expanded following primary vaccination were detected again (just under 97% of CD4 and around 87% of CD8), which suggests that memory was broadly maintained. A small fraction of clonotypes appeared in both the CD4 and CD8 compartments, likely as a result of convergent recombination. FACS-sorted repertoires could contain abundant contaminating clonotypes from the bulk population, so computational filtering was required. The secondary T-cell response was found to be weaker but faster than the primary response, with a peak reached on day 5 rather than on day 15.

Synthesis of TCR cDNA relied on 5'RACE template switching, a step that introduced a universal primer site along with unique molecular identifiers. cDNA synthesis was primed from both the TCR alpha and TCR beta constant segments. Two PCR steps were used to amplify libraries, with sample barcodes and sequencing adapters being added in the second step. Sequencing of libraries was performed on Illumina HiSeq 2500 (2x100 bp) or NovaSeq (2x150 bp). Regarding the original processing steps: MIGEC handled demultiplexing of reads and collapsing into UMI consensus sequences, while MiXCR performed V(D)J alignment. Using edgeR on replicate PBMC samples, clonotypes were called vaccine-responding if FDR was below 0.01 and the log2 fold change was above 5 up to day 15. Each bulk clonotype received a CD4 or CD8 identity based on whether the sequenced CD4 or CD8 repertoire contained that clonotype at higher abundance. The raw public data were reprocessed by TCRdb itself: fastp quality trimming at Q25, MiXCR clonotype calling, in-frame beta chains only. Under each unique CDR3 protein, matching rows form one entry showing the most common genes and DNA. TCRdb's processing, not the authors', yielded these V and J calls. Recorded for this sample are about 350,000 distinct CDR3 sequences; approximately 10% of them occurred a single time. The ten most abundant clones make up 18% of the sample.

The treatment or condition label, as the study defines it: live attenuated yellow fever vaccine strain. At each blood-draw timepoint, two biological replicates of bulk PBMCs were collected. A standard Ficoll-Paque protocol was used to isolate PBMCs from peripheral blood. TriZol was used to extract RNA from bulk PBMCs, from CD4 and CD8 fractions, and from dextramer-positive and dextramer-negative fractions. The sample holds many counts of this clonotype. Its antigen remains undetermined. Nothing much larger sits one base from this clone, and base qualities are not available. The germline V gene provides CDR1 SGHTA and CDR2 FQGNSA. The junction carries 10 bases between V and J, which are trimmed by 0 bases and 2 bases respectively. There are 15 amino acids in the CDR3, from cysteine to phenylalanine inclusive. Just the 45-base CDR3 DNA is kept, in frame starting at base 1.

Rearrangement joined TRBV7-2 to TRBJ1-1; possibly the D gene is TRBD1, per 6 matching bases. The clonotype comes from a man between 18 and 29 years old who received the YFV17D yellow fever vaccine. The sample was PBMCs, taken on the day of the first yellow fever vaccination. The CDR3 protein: CASSLAGATNTEAFF. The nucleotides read TGTGCCAGCAGCTTAGCGGGGGCTACAAACACTGAAGCTTTCTTT.